The 25 T cell receptor beta chains in this list originate from one sample, sequenced in a study of T-cell reconstitution after alpha-beta-depleted transplantation in children. Preparation of the TCRbeta library was carried out with unique molecular identifiers. Each CDR3 protein is one row after TCRdb ran MiXCR on the PCR reads. The table includes roughly 120,000 distinct CDR3 sequences, 10% detected once. The sample consisted of PBMCs, taken before TCRalphabeta/CD19-depleted stem cell transplant. The receptors were sampled from a boy between 2 and 10 years old with acute lymphoblastic leukemia, due to receive a stem cell transplant.

V gene TRBV12-3 or TRBV12-4 combines with J gene TRBJ2-1, with D possibly TRBD2 on 5 matching bases. The germline V and J ends were trimmed by 6 bases and 6 bases, with 12 bases remaining between them. The CDR3 length is 13 residues. This CDR3 is CASSPTGFNEQFF. The CDR3 DNA is TGTGCCAGCAGCCCCACGGGGTTCAATGAGCAGTTCTTC.

This clonotype was counted a few times. This chain joins TRBV6-5 and TRBJ1-6; tentative D call: TRBD1 (5 bases). The germline V gene encodes CDR1 MNHEY and CDR2 SVGAGI. Trimming left V 7 bases short and J 2 bases short, with 12 bases between. This CDR3 has 15 residues. The CDR3 reads CASTPRATYNSPLHF. CDR3 nucleotide sequence: TGTGCCAGCACCCCCAGGGCCACCTATAATTCACCCCTCCACTTT.

The genes are TRBV5-5 and TRBJ2-7; a possible D gene is TRBD1 (5 bases). Germline V lookup: CDR1 SGHKS, CDR2 YYEKEE (reference sequence). The CDR3 spans 14 residues. V was pared by 0 bases and J by 3 bases, with 10 bases between. Written as DNA, the CDR3 is TGTGCCAGCAGCTTGGCCTCTAGGGGCTACGAGCAGTACTTC. It specifies CASSLASRGYEQYF.

This clonotype was recorded at least ten times. The chain is built from TRBV5-5 and TRBJ2-1, with D unresolved. The V and J ends lost 4 bases and 6 bases respectively, with 11 bases between them. Looked up from germline, CDR1 is SGHKS and CDR2 is YYEKEE (reference sequence). The length of the CDR3 is 13 residues. DNA of the CDR3: TGTGCCAGCAGCAACGGACCCCCCAATGAGCAGTTCTTC. This gives the protein CASSNGPPNEQFF.

The rearrangement uses TRBV7-9 and TRBJ2-1, with TRBD2 matching over 8 bases. J lost 0 bases, V lost 4 bases, and 8 bases had no gene match. There are 17 residues in the CDR3. Germline CDR1 SEHNR, CDR2 FQNEAQ (reference sequence). For the CDR3, the DNA is TGTGCCAGCAGCTCTAACGGGGGGGGGAGCTCCTACAATGAGCAGTTCTTC. Translating gives CASSSNGGGSSYNEQFF.

This clonotype was counted many times. The CDR3 region is CASSLAGFSFDTQYF. The CDR3 bases are TGTGCCAGCAGCTTGGCCGGGTTTAGCTTCGATACGCAGTATTTT. The rearrangement uses TRBV5-5 and TRBJ2-3, with D hard to call. V gave up 0 bases and J gave up 6 bases, with 14 bases separating them. Germline assignment: CDR1 SGHKS and CDR2 YYEKEE (reference sequence). The CDR3 has 15 residues.

In its sample, this clonotype was seen many times. The rearrangement joins TRBV5-1 to TRBJ2-3; 13 nucleotides line up with TRBD2. Trimming at V came to 4 bases and at J to 8 bases, leaving 10 bases not matched to a gene. The CDR3 spans 16 residues. Germline lookup yields CDR1 SGHRS and CDR2 YFSETQ. This CDR3 reads CASSPSTGLAGPTQYF. CDR3 bases: TGCGCCAGCAGCCCATCCACGGGACTAGCGGGACCTACGCAGTATTTT.

This clonotype was detected many times. Mismatch with germline at one junction end may stem from a read error. The CDR3 DNA sequence: TGTGCCAGCAGTCGTCAGGGGGCCTACGATCAGTACTTC. Residues: CASSRQGAYDQYF. The chain joins TRBV9 to TRBJ2-7, with TRBD1 matching over 8 bases. The CDR3 is made up of 13 amino acids. Germline V lookup: CDR1 SGDLS, CDR2 YYNGEE.

The rearrangement joins TRBV18 to TRBJ2-7; tentatively, D is TRBD2 (6 bases). This CDR3 is built from 17 residues. CDR1 and CDR2 from the germline V gene are KGHSH and LQKENI. V dropped 5 bases and J dropped 3 bases, with 23 bases sitting between them. The CDR3 DNA reads as TGTGCCAGCTCATCCGACCCGCCCGGCGGGATTCGCTACGAGCAGTACTTC. Protein sequence: CASSSDPPGGIRYEQYF. The whole variable domain, filled in from reference TRBV18 and TRBJ2-7, reads NAGVMQNPRHLVRRRGQEARLRCSPMKGHSHVYWYRQLPEEGLKFMVYLQKENIIDESGMPKERFSAEFPKEGPSILRIQQVVRGDSAAYFCASSSDPPGGIRYEQYFGPGTRLTVT.

The chain links TRBV11-2 to TRBJ2-7; D possibly corresponds to TRBD2 (5 bases). The CDR3 has 13 residues. Germline CDR1 is SGHAT and CDR2 is FQNNGV. V was shortened by 0 bases and J by 8 bases, with 11 bases between the two germline ends. Here the CDR3 reads CASSLDRETKQYF. In DNA, the CDR3 is TGTGCCAGCAGCTTAGATAGGGAGACAAAGCAGTACTTC. The full variable domain, with the rest looked up from reference TRBV11-2 and TRBJ2-7, is EAGVAQSPRYKIIEKRQSVAFWCNPISGHATLYWYQQILGQGPKLLIQFQNNGVVDDSQLPKDRFSAERLKGVDSTLKIQPAKLEDSAVYLCASSLDRETKQYFGPGTRLTVT.

The chain combines TRBV18 with TRBJ2-3; D may be TRBD1 (5 bases). CDR1 and CDR2 from the germline V gene are KGHSH and LQKENI. The germline V and J ends were trimmed by 8 bases and 1 base, with 22 bases remaining between them. The CDR3 runs to 17 residues. In DNA, the CDR3 is TGTGCCAGCCCCCCCGTTCGACAGAGGTCCCGCACAGATACGCAGTATTTT. Its translation: CASPPVRQRSRTDTQYF.

This chain uses TRBV18 with TRBJ2-5, with TRBD1 identical over 9 bases. CDR3 length: 16 residues. Trimming removed 4 bases from V and 5 bases from J; junction bases left unmatched: 11. Germline CDR1 KGHSH, CDR2 LQKENI. CDR3 protein: CASSLTRDRVVETQYF. In nucleotides, the CDR3 is TGTGCCAGCTCACTAACAAGGGACAGGGTCGTGGAGACCCAGTACTTC.

The J gene is TRBJ2-7, the V gene TRBV12-3 or TRBV12-4; D remains ambiguous. This CDR3 has 15 residues. V was shortened by 5 bases and J by 4 bases, with 18 bases between the two germline ends. CDR3 sequence reads: CASSPPETDPYEQYF. The CDR3 DNA reads TGTGCCAGCAGTCCCCCTGAGACTGATCCGTACGAGCAGTACTTC.

This sequence joins TRBV12-3 or TRBV12-4 and TRBJ2-7, with 8 bases fitting TRBD1. The CDR3 runs to 15 residues. Trimming removed 7 bases from V and 1 base from J; junction bases left unmatched: 9. Here the CDR3 DNA reads TGTGCCAGCATCGGATGGACAGGGCAGTCCTACGAGCAGTACTTC. Its protein product is CASIGWTGQSYEQYF.

The J gene is TRBJ2-7, the V gene TRBV12-3 or TRBV12-4; TRBD2 aligns across 7 bases. Germline trimming cut 7 bases from V and 0 bases from J; bases unmatched to any gene: 3. The CDR3 has 13 amino acids. CDR3 sequence: CASNGGSSYEQYF. In DNA, the CDR3 is TGTGCCAGCAACGGCGGGAGCTCCTACGAGCAGTACTTC.

This clonotype was counted many times. The gene calls are TRBV12-3 or TRBV12-4 and TRBJ2-4; 9 bases are a match to TRBD1. V dropped 3 bases and J dropped 9; count of bases not matched to a gene: 9. The CDR3 has 15 residues. DNA of the CDR3: TGTGCCAGCAGTTTTGGGGGACAGGGTAGAGTCATTCAGTACTTC. Protein product: CASSFGGQGRVIQYF.

This clonotype was counted at least ten times. In DNA, the CDR3 is TGCAGTGCTAGACAACTCTCAGGTTCCTATAATTCACCCCTCCACTTT. This translates into CSARQLSGSYNSPLHF. The V call is TRBV20-1, the J call TRBJ1-6; D gene ambiguous. The V and J ends lost 2 bases and 1 base respectively, with 12 bases between them. Germline V gene data show CDR1 as DFQATT and CDR2 as SNEGSKA (reference sequence). This CDR3 comprises 16 residues.

This chain joins TRBV20-1 and TRBJ2-3; 7 nucleotides match TRBD2. The trim removed 7 bases at V and 1 base at J, leaving 5 bases unmatched. Germline lookup yields CDR1 DFQATT and CDR2 SNEGSKA (reference sequence). The CDR3 has 13 amino acids. The chain's CDR3 is CSGGGGRTDTQYF. CDR3 in DNA: TGCAGTGGTGGCGGGGGTCGCACAGATACGCAGTATTTT.

This rearrangement joins TRBV5-6 to TRBJ2-6; no clear D. The CDR3 runs 17 residues. Germline assignment: CDR1 SGHDT and CDR2 YYEEEE. V was pared by 0 bases and J by 2 bases, with 12 bases between. CDR3 sequence: CASSLGAGPTGANVLTF. The DNA for the CDR3 is TGTGCCAGCAGCTTGGGGGCAGGCCCTACTGGGGCCAACGTCCTGACTTTC.

This clonotype was counted a few times. J is TRBJ2-2 and V is TRBV20-1; D is unclear. The CDR3 loop spans 14 amino acids. V was shortened by 5 bases and J by 1 base, with 11 bases between the two germline ends. Per the germline V gene, CDR1 is DFQATT and CDR2 is SNEGSKA (reference sequence). The CDR3 DNA reads TGCAGTGCTCCTGCTACTCTGAACACCGGGGAGCTGTTTTTT. This gives the protein CSAPATLNTGELFF.

This clonotype was counted a few times. The V gene is TRBV14, the J gene TRBJ2-2; 9 bases fit TRBD2. Trimming removed 0 bases from V and 1 base from J; junction bases left unmatched: 6. CDR1 SGHDN and CDR2 FVKESK come from the germline V gene. This CDR3 contains 18 residues. The CDR3 loop is CASSQDLAGLGNTGELFF. In DNA form, the CDR3 reads TGTGCCAGCAGCCAAGATCTAGCGGGATTGGGGAACACCGGGGAGCTGTTTTTT.

The chain has TRBV29-1 and TRBJ2-3; either TRBD1 or TRBD2 may supply D (5 bases each). The length of the CDR3 is 12 residues. V gave up 7 bases and J gave up 1 base, with 9 bases separating them. CDR1 SQVTM and CDR2 ANQGSEA come from the germline V gene. DNA for the CDR3: TGCAGCGCCGGGACCCGCACAGATACGCAGTATTTT. Its protein is CSAGTRTDTQYF.

The CDR3 DNA is TGTGCCAGCAGCTCCTCGATCTACGAGCAGTACTTC. It translates to CASSSSIYEQYF. The chain is built from TRBV7-2 and TRBJ2-7; no definite D call. With 4 bases removed from V and 3 bases from J, the gap between germline ends came to 7 bases. This CDR3 comprises 12 residues. From germline, CDR1 is SGHTA and CDR2 FQGNSA. Supplemented by reference TRBV7-2 and TRBJ2-7, the full variable domain reads GAGVSQSPSNKVTEKGKDVELRCDPISGHTALYWYRQSLGQGLEFLIYFQGNSAPDKSGLPSDRFSAERTGGSVSTLTIQRTQQEDSAVYLCASSSSIYEQYFGPGTRLTVT.

In its sample, this clonotype was seen a few times. The chain couples TRBV2 to TRBJ2-7; D unclear. Germline CDR1 is SNHLY and CDR2 is FYNNEI. V dropped 1 base and J dropped 3 bases, with 16 bases sitting between them. This CDR3 region has 16 residues. In nucleotides, the CDR3 is TGTGCCAGCAGTGAAGATGGTGTTCCTAGTATCTACGAGCAGTACTTC. Amino acid sequence: CASSEDGVPSIYEQYF.

This clonotype was observed many times. The rearrangement joins TRBV5-1 to TRBJ2-1; D possibly corresponds to TRBD2 (5 bases). Trimming pared 3 bases from V and 6 bases from J, leaving 13 bases between. CDR1 is SGHRS and CDR2 is YFSETQ in the germline V gene. The CDR3 loop spans 14 amino acids. CDR3: CASSSGNLPNEQFF. CDR3 coding DNA: TGCGCCAGCAGCTCCGGGAATCTCCCCAATGAGCAGTTCTTC.